This T cell receptor beta chain was captured by sequencing in a study of blood T cell repertoires in COVID-19. Study-level information: Donors in the United States, Italy and Spain gave samples during acute or convalescent COVID-19. T cells, B-cell-depleted T cells, or PBMCs provided the cDNA or gDNA that served as material.

How the authors handled the data: Using reference gene primer amplification, nucleated cell counts were estimated. Measured with immunoSEQ multiplex PCR; TCRdb has only the in-frame clones, and not every one. V, J and clone size derive from that table, while D and trimming were established from the DNA sequence. The sample lists approximately 40,000 clones, about 87% seen once, with around 3.6% in the top ten. Germline CDR1 SGHDT, CDR2 YYEEEE. There are 11 residues in the CDR3. Trimming pared 4 bases from V and 6 bases from J, leaving 4 bases between. Followed longitudinally, the Seattle patients had been enrolled during active infection.

This TCR derives from a man aged 40-49 years with COVID-19, enrolled during active disease. V gene TRBV5-6 combines with J gene TRBJ2-2; D remains ambiguous. The sample comprised peripheral blood. The CDR3 coding sequence is TGTGCCAGCAGCCTCCCCGGGGAGCTGTTTTTT. Amino acid sequence: CASSLPGELFF.